A single T cell receptor beta chain is shown here with its context. Its antigen is not known. This specimen comes from a study of vaccination effects on CD4 cells after COVID-19. The overall study: Convalescent patients (n = two) were sampled 16 days and one week prevaccination.

This table comes from immunoSEQ multiplex PCR, and its TCRdb copy is limited to in-frame clones, with some not included. The repertoire has around 40,000 clones, around 78% of them found once; the top ten carry 30% to 40%. CD4+ T cells specific for antigen were expanded with viral peptide pools by the ViraFEST assay before sequencing. Scientists isolated CD4+ T cells after an approximately 10-day culture period ended. Infection dated between March and December 2020, before the Alpha, Beta and Delta variants reached the United States. PBMC cultures contained some 2.1 million cells per well, around 10 IU/ml IL-2 and 10 ug/ml peptides. Germline values: CDR1 SNHLY, CDR2 FYNNEI. The germline V and J ends were trimmed by 3 bases and 9 bases, with 11 bases remaining between them. The CDR3 sequence is 12 residues long. Study outcomes and limitations: The study got few convalescent patients and did not collect any early post-infection timepoints.

The material was CD4+ T cells from PBMCs cultured with a peptide pool, obtained before COVID-19 vaccination. The receptor's source is a human donor who had a prior SARS-CoV-2 infection. The chain recombines TRBV2 with TRBJ1-1; D gene ambiguous. The CDR3 region is CASSDEEGKAFF. The CDR3 DNA reads TGTGCCAGCAGTGATGAGGAGGGTAAAGCTTTCTTT.